The 27 T cell receptor beta chains below come from one sample, sequenced in a study of blood T cell repertoires in COVID-19. Libraries were prepared by immunoSEQ multiplex PCR; TCRdb keeps only in-frame clonotypes and omits some of them. Altogether about 190,000 clones are present, 65% to 85% being singletons, with the ten largest covering more than 2.5%. The specimen sequenced was PBMCs or T cells enriched from blood (not recorded which). Receptor source: a woman younger than 45 who had recovered from COVID-19.

The J gene is TRBJ2-2, the V gene TRBV6-5, with D maybe TRBD1 (5 bases). Germline V gene sequence: CDR1 MNHEY, CDR2 SVGAGI. The CDR3 contains 13 residues. The germline V and J ends were trimmed by 10 bases and 7 bases, with 16 bases remaining between them. The DNA for the CDR3 is TGTGCCATTATGACAGAAGTCAACGGGGAGCTGTTTTTT. This codes for CAIMTEVNGELFF.

The table lists this clone with a few counts. J is TRBJ1-4 and V is TRBV3-1 (or the pseudogene TRBV3-2); TRBD1 aligns across 7 bases. V dropped 4 bases and J dropped 8; count of bases not matched to a gene: 13. Germline V gene data show CDR1 as LGHDT and CDR2 as YNNKEL (reference sequence). This CDR3 region has 16 residues. The CDR3 here is CASSPKRQGLSEKLFF. CDR3 DNA sequence: TGTGCCAGCAGCCCCAAGCGACAGGGATTAAGCGAAAAACTGTTTTTT.

On this clone itself: Different DNA sequences within this sample yield the same CDR3. This chain connects TRBV9 to TRBJ1-2, with D hard to call. Germline V CDR1 and CDR2: SGDLS, YYNGEE. Trimming left V 0 bases short and J 1 base short, with 4 bases between. The CDR3 has 13 residues. This CDR3 reads CASSVDNNYGYTF. Written as DNA, the CDR3 is TGTGCCAGCAGCGTAGACAATAACTATGGCTACACCTTC.

The chain carries TRBV4-1 and TRBJ2-3, with D possibly being TRBD2 (5 bases). The CDR3 loop spans 14 amino acids. Germline CDR1 is MGHRA and CDR2 is YSYEKL. V gave up 3 bases and J gave up 4 bases, with 11 bases separating them. The CDR3 DNA sequence: TGCGCCAGCAGCCAGTTCGGGGAATCAGATACGCAGTATTTT. Translated: CASSQFGESDTQYF.

The chain links TRBV5-1 to TRBJ2-1, with D possibly matching TRBD2 (5 bases). This CDR3 has 14 amino acids. The germline V and J ends were trimmed by 0 bases and 10 bases, with 14 bases remaining between them. From germline, CDR1 is SGHRS and CDR2 YFSETQ. The CDR3, as DNA: TGCGCCAGCAGCTTGGCCGGGATAGCTGGGGAGCAGTTCTTC. Protein sequence: CASSLAGIAGEQFF.

The genes are TRBV30 and TRBJ1-2, with a possible D match to TRBD1 (6 bases). CDR1 is GTSNPN and CDR2 is SVGIG in the germline V gene (reference sequence). The CDR3 has 12 residues. V shed 7 bases and J shed 4 bases, with 13 bases lying between them. The CDR3 DNA reads as TGTGCCTTGCAGACAGGATTCTATGGCTACACCTTC. It encodes CALQTGFYGYTF.

The chain is built from TRBV6-1 and TRBJ1-2; no clear D. This CDR3 comprises 17 residues. CDR1 and CDR2 from the germline V gene are MNHNS and SASEGT. Trimming removed 3 bases from V and 4 bases from J, with 21 bases in between. In nucleotides, the CDR3 is TGTGCCAGCAGTGAGCCTGCGGCGGAGACCAATATCTATGGCTACACCTTC. Its translation is CASSEPAAETNIYGYTF.

DNA for the CDR3: TGTGCCAGCAGTGGTGGCACTAGCAATCAGCCCCAGCATTTT. This gives the protein CASSGGTSNQPQHF. This chain uses TRBV27 with TRBJ1-5; D is unclear. Germline V lookup: CDR1 MNHEY, CDR2 SMNVEV (reference sequence). The CDR3 has 14 residues. Trimming took 5 bases from V and 0 from J, leaving 8 bases between them.

Only a few counts were recorded for this clone. The chain carries TRBV9 and TRBJ1-2, with TRBD1 as a possible D gene (5 bases). Trimming shortened V by 0 bases and J by 1 base, and 19 bases separated the two germline ends. From germline, CDR1 is SGDLS and CDR2 YYNGEE. CDR3 length equals 18 residues. CDR3 amino acids: CASSVEAGRLAFNYGYTF. For the CDR3, the DNA is TGTGCCAGCAGCGTAGAGGCGGGACGCTTAGCTTTTAACTATGGCTACACCTTC.

The V call is TRBV18, the J call TRBJ2-7; D is perhaps TRBD2 (7 bases). The CDR3 loop spans 14 amino acids. From germline, CDR1 is KGHSH and CDR2 LQKENI. The V end lost 3 bases, the J end lost 5 bases, and 14 bases lay between the germline ends. Here the CDR3 reads CASSPGGRLDEQYV. CDR3 coding DNA: TGTGCCAGCTCACCGGGGGGGCGCTTGGACGAGCAGTACGTC.

This clone was observed a single time. The chain couples TRBV9 to TRBJ1-2; D might be TRBD1 (6 bases). Germline CDR1 SGDLS, CDR2 YYNGEE. The CDR3 has 14 amino acids. V lost 4 bases, J lost 3 bases, and 13 bases lay in between. The CDR3 DNA reads TGTGCCAGCAGCCCGGTGGGGGCTTACTATGGCTACACCTTC. This sequence encodes CASSPVGAYYGYTF.

The rearrangement uses TRBV15 and TRBJ1-5; 8 nucleotides align to TRBD1. The CDR3 is 15 amino acids. V was pared by 0 bases and J by 5 bases, with 3 bases of the junction left unmatched. CDR1 and CDR2 (germline): LNHNV, YYDKDF (reference sequence). DNA of the CDR3: TGTGCCACCAGCAGAGATGGACAGGGTTATCAGCCCCAGCATTTT. Translating it yields CATSRDGQGYQPQHF.

This chain connects TRBV7-3 to TRBJ2-7; 7 nucleotides align to TRBD2. Trimming cost V 2 bases and J 3 bases; bases outside gene matches: 10. The CDR3 consists of 16 residues. Per germline, CDR1 SGHTA and CDR2 FQGTGA. The CDR3 sequence: CASSLEGAASGYEQYF. The CDR3 DNA is TGTGCCAGCAGCTTAGAGGGCGCGGCTAGCGGCTACGAGCAGTACTTC.

The genes are TRBV5-1 and TRBJ1-1; tentatively, D is TRBD1 (6 bases). Trimming removed 2 bases at V and 6 bases at J, with 14 bases between. This CDR3 contains 14 residues. Germline lookup yields CDR1 SGHRS and CDR2 YFSETQ. The CDR3 DNA follows: TGCGCCAGCAGCTTAGGCCAGGGGAAGCCTGAAGCTTTCTTT. It encodes CASSLGQGKPEAFF.

The CDR3 coding sequence is TGTGCCAGTAGATCAGGGTTCTCCACCAAAAACATTCAGTACTTC. Translating gives CASRSGFSTKNIQYF. This chain connects TRBV19 to TRBJ2-4; perhaps TRBD1 as D (5 bases). Germline CDR1 reads LNHDA; CDR2 reads SQIVND (reference sequence). With 6 bases removed from V and 2 bases from J, the gap between germline ends came to 14 bases. The CDR3 is 15 amino acids.

This sequence joins TRBV9 and TRBJ2-2; D gene uncertain. V was clipped by 7 bases and J by 5 bases, with 12 bases between them. Per the germline V gene, CDR1 is SGDLS and CDR2 is YYNGEE. The CDR3 sequence is 13 residues long. The DNA of the CDR3 is TGTGCCAGCTCTGCCGCGGCAACCGGGGAGCTGTTTTTT. Translated, it gives CASSAAATGELFF.

The count of this clone is one. J is TRBJ2-1 and V is TRBV7-6; 7 nucleotides agree with TRBD1. V shed 0 bases, J shed 4 bases, and the junction held 3 bases outside the gene matches. CDR1 and CDR2 from the germline V gene are SGHVS and FNYEAQ. The CDR3 runs 15 residues. Here the CDR3 DNA reads TGTGCCAGCAGCTTAGCAGGGGGCCGGTACAATGAGCAGTTCTTC. The encoded protein is CASSLAGGRYNEQFF.

In this sample, this clone turned up a few times. The gene calls are TRBV6-5 and TRBJ1-5; D remains unclear. Germline CDR1 reads MNHEY; CDR2 reads SVGAGI. The CDR3 spans 15 residues. V lost 2 bases and J lost 0, with 8 bases in between. CDR3 protein: CASSYLQNSNQPQHF. CDR3 DNA: TGTGCCAGCAGTTACCTCCAGAATAGCAATCAGCCCCAGCATTTT.

CDR3 protein: CASSKGQTGTTEAFF. Written as DNA, the CDR3 is TGTGCCAGCAGCAAGGGACAAACTGGGACCACTGAAGCTTTCTTT. The rearrangement links TRBV9 to TRBJ1-1; TRBD1 might be the D (6 bases). Looked up from germline, CDR1 is SGDLS and CDR2 is YYNGEE. V gave up 4 bases and J gave up 4 bases, with 17 bases separating them. The CDR3 is made up of 15 amino acids.

This clone was found a few times. The chain is built from TRBV7-9 and TRBJ2-7, with 7 nucleotides matching TRBD1. The CDR3 extends over 13 amino acids. J lost 7 bases, V lost 0 bases, and 3 bases had no gene match. Germline V gene sequence: CDR1 SEHNR, CDR2 FQNEAQ (reference sequence). The CDR3 region is CASSLAGGEEQYF. DNA for the CDR3: TGTGCCAGCAGCTTAGCAGGGGGCGAGGAGCAGTACTTC. Variable domain in full (rest from reference TRBV7-9 and TRBJ2-7): DTGVSQNPRHKITKRGQNVTFRCDPISEHNRLYWYRQTLGQGPEFLTYFQNEAQLEKSRLLSDRFSAERPKGSFSTLEIQRTEQGDSAMYLCASSLAGGEEQYFGPGTRLTVT.

The gene calls are TRBV27 and TRBJ1-6; perhaps TRBD1 as D (5 bases). The V end was cut by 1 base, the J end by 8 bases, with 15 bases between. There are 16 residues in the CDR3. CDR1 MNHEY and CDR2 SMNVEV come from the germline V gene (reference sequence). In DNA, the CDR3 is TGTGCCAGCAGTTTATTAAGGGGTCCGGGGGATTCACCCCTCCACTTT. Encoded protein: CASSLLRGPGDSPLHF.

This clone has a single count. J is TRBJ2-1 and V is TRBV20-1; 12 nucleotides align to TRBD2. V shed 3 bases and J 6 bases; nucleotides not matched to a gene: 12. The CDR3 runs to 17 residues. CDR1 and CDR2 from the germline V gene are DFQATT and SNEGSKA (reference sequence). The CDR3 coding sequence is TGCAGTGCTAGTAAGGCTAGCGGGAGGGCCAGGGCCAATGAGCAGTTCTTC. Residues: CSASKASGRARANEQFF.

V is TRBV7-2 and J is TRBJ1-6; weak D call: TRBD1 (5 bases). CDR1 is SGHTA and CDR2 is FQGNSA in the germline V gene. The CDR3 consists of 14 residues. Trimming took off 4 bases at V and 6 bases at J, with 10 bases between the two ends. The CDR3 sequence is CASSSQVSNSPLHF. The CDR3 nucleotides read TGTGCCAGCAGCTCACAGGTCTCTAATTCACCCCTCCACTTT.

This clone appeared once. This CDR3 reads CASSSPLGQGTNYGYTF. The CDR3 coding sequence is TGCGCCAGCAGCTCTCCCCTGGGACAGGGCACTAACTATGGCTACACCTTC. This rearrangement joins TRBV5-1 to TRBJ1-2; TRBD1 aligns across 9 bases. After removal of 3 bases from V and 0 bases from J, the junction contained 9 bases not matched to a gene. Germline CDR1 reads SGHRS; CDR2 reads YFSETQ. The CDR3 runs to 17 residues.

V gene TRBV19 combines with J gene TRBJ2-1, with 9 bases lining up with TRBD2. This CDR3 comprises 15 residues. The ends lost 3 bases at V and 2 bases at J; junction bases unmatched: 2. Germline-derived CDR1 and CDR2 are LNHDA and SQIVND (reference sequence). CDR3 coding DNA: TGTGCCAGTAGTATCCCTAGCGGGACCTACAATGAGCAGTTCTTC. As protein: CASSIPSGTYNEQFF.

The gene calls are TRBV10-3 and TRBJ2-7; the D gene is possibly TRBD2 (7 bases). Germline CDR1 ENHRY, CDR2 SYGVKD. V was cut by 3 bases and J by 3 bases, with 15 bases left in between. The CDR3 has 15 residues. The CDR3 loop reads CAISDDEGGIYEQYF. The DNA of the CDR3 is TGTGCCATCAGTGATGACGAGGGGGGGATCTACGAGCAGTACTTC.

This clone has more than one count but fewer than ten. The V and J genes are TRBV28 and TRBJ2-3, with D possibly TRBD2 on 5 matching bases. Trimming pared 3 bases from V and 0 bases from J, leaving 13 bases between. This CDR3 is built from 16 residues. Germline-derived CDR1 and CDR2 are MDHEN and SYDVKM. CDR3 residues: CASSFITGSSTDTQYF. DNA for the CDR3: TGTGCCAGCAGTTTCATAACGGGGTCTAGCACAGATACGCAGTATTTT.